This T cell receptor (beta chain) came from a study of blood T cell repertoires in COVID-19. Study summary: Samples taken during acute and convalescent COVID-19 were collected in the United States, Italy and Spain.

Original handling: From reference gene primer amplification, estimates of nucleated cell counts were derived. Generated by immunoSEQ multiplex PCR, the TCRdb table keeps only in-frame clones and is missing some. The V and J calls and clone size were taken over from that table, and D and trimming were inferred from the DNA. This sample carries under 250,000 clones, approximately 82% of them seen once, and the ten largest clones take 2% to 3%. This CDR3 spans 13 amino acids. The germline V gene has CDR1 SGHRS and CDR2 YFSETQ. With 2 bases removed from V and 6 bases from J, the gap between germline ends came to 8 bases.

The TCR sequence derives from a woman aged 70 to 79 with active or convalescent COVID-19. The J gene is TRBJ2-2, the V gene TRBV5-1; possibly TRBD1 for D (5 bases). The specimen was peripheral blood. The CDR3 DNA follows: TGCGCCAGCAGCTTCAGGGAAGCCGGGGAGCTGTTTTTT. It specifies CASSFREAGELFF.